This T cell receptor beta chain was identified in a study of shared clonotypes between healthy human individuals. Germline assignment: CDR1 SGHAT and CDR2 FQNNGV. CDR3 length: 15 residues. General study points: Naive CD4 clonotypes were shared across a few donors at about 5.3%.

On this clone itself: The antigen is unknown. The junction differs from germline at one of its ends, possibly a read error.

Investigators spread the genomic DNA of each subset evenly over several immunoSEQ plates. Repertoires were generated with immunoSEQ multiplex PCR, while TCRdb's copy carries only in-frame clones and drops some. The data show about 700,000 clones, less than 85% seen once. The genes are TRBV11-2 and TRBJ2-7; no firm D call. The sample taken for sequencing was memory CD4+ T cells sorted from blood. Subset denoted: CD45RA-negative fraction. The TCR originated in a young woman in good health. CDR3 DNA: TGTGCCAGCAGCCTAGAGAGTAGGGCACCCTACGAGCAGTACTTC. Encoded protein: CASSLESRAPYEQYF.